These 7 T cell receptor beta chains came from one sample sequenced in a study of blood T cells in healthy people across ages. A second PCR, run for about 7 to 11 cycles, used a sample-barcoded 5' primer plus a J-beta primer mix. One entry per CDR3 protein results from TCRdb running MiXCR on the 5' RACE reads. The sample consists of about 760,000 distinct CDR3 sequences, 20% to 25% of them appearing once. These sequences were also reported in another study, on T cells of mothers and their children.

Input material: blood. The receptors stem from a boy between 5 and 17 years old in good health.

The J gene is TRBJ2-5, the V gene TRBV20-1; 13 nucleotides agree with TRBD2. Trimming took 6 bases from V and 4 from J; bases not matched to a gene: 8. The CDR3 runs to 15 residues. Germline V gives CDR1 DFQATT, CDR2 SNEGSKA (reference sequence). Here the CDR3 reads CSAPGLAGASETQYF. The CDR3 DNA sequence: TGCAGTGCCCCTGGACTAGCGGGAGCCTCAGAGACCCAGTACTTC.

The rearrangement links TRBV4-2 to TRBJ2-1; 8 bases fit TRBD2. This CDR3 spans 17 amino acids. Germline V CDR1 and CDR2: LGHNA, YNFKEQ. V trimming: 1 base; J trimming: 7 bases; junction bases outside the gene matches: 12. DNA for the CDR3: TGTGCCAGCAGCCAAGTGGAGCTAGCGGGCCGATCGAATGAGCAGTTCTTC. Translation: CASSQVELAGRSNEQFF.

The chain carries TRBV7-6 and TRBJ2-7, with D perhaps TRBD1 or TRBD2 (5 bases each). Germline V lookup: CDR1 SGHVS, CDR2 FNYEAQ. V was pared by 1 base and J by 2 bases, with 15 bases between. CDR3 length equals 16 residues. Here the CDR3 DNA reads TGTGCCAGCAGCTTAGGGCCGCCCGGGGCCGCCTACGAGCAGTACTTC. Protein product: CASSLGPPGAAYEQYF. The complete variable domain, with remaining parts taken from reference TRBV7-6 and TRBJ2-7, reads GAGVSQSPRYKVTKRGQDVALRCDPISGHVSLYWYRQALGQGPEFLTYFNYEAQQDKSGLPNDRFSAERPEGSISTLTIQRTEQRDSAMYRCASSLGPPGAAYEQYFGPGTRLTVT.

The chain links TRBV7-9 to TRBJ1-1; 8 nucleotides line up with TRBD1. In germline, CDR1 is SEHNR, CDR2 FQNEAQ (reference sequence). With 4 bases clipped from V and 6 bases from J, the junction kept 7 bases outside the gene matches. The CDR3 has 14 amino acids. The CDR3 spells CASSSLGQGAEAFF. The DNA for the CDR3 is TGTGCCAGCAGCTCACTTGGACAGGGCGCTGAAGCTTTCTTT.

The V call is TRBV20-1, the J call TRBJ1-5; TRBD1 agrees at 7 bases. In germline, CDR1 is DFQATT, CDR2 SNEGSKA (reference sequence). V was clipped by 3 bases and J by 7 bases; unmatched bases: 6. The CDR3 extends over 13 amino acids. CDR3 nucleotides: TGCAGTGCTAGGGAGACAGGGACCCAGCCCCAGCATTTT. Encoded protein: CSARETGTQPQHF.

V gene TRBV20-1 combines with J gene TRBJ2-5; 8 nucleotides align to TRBD1. Germline V lookup: CDR1 DFQATT, CDR2 SNEGSKA (reference sequence). V lost 3 bases and J lost 4; bases outside the gene matches: 13. This CDR3 contains 16 residues. The CDR3 DNA is TGCAGTGCTAGTACCCTGACAGGGGTTGAACGAGAGACCCAGTACTTC. Its translation is CSASTLTGVERETQYF.

The chain employs TRBV29-1 and TRBJ2-2, with D unresolved. The CDR3 extends over 12 amino acids. Trimming cost V 8 bases and J 1 base, with 8 bases left between them. CDR1 is SQVTM and CDR2 is ANQGSEA in the germline V gene. The CDR3 DNA sequence: TGCAGCTCGAGAGAGAACACCGGGGAGCTGTTTTTT. The encoded protein is CSSRENTGELFF.